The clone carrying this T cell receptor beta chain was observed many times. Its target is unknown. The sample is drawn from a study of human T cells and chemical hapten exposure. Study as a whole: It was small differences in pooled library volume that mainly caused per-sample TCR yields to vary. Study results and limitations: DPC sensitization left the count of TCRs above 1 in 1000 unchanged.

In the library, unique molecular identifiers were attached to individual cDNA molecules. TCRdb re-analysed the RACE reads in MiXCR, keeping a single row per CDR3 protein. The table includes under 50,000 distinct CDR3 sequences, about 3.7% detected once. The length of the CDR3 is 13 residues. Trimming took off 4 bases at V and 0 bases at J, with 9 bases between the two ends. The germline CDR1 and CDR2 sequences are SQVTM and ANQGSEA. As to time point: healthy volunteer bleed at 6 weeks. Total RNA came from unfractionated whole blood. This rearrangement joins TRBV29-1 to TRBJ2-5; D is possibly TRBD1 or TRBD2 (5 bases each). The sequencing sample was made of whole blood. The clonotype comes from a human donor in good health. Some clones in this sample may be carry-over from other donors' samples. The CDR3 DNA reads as TGCAGCGTTGGAGGGACCAACCAAGAGACCCAGTACTTC. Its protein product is CSVGGTNQETQYF.